This TCR beta chain was sequenced for a study of blood T cell repertoires in COVID-19. Study-wide context: The United States, Italy and Spain were the sources of the acute and convalescent COVID-19 samples. PBMCs, B-cell-depleted T cells, or T cells provided the cDNA or gDNA that made up the material.

In the source study's methods: Amplification with reference gene primers provided the estimates of nucleated cell counts. TCRdb keeps only in-frame clones here, not all; method: immunoSEQ multiplex PCR. That table gives V, J and clone size, and the DNA gave D and trimming. This table has some 75,000 clones, 88% appearing once. This CDR3 spans 15 amino acids. V was clipped by 4 bases and J by 2 bases, with 14 bases between them. Germline values: CDR1 SGHRS, CDR2 YFSETQ. Sample: peripheral blood. This TCR derives from a man aged 70 or older with active or convalescent COVID-19. This rearrangement joins TRBV5-1 to TRBJ2-3; D is perhaps TRBD2 (6 bases). The CDR3, as DNA: TGCGCCAGCAGCCAAACGGGGCGGGACACAGATACGCAGTATTTT. Translation: CASSQTGRDTDTQYF.